This entry is about one T cell receptor beta chain. PCR was performed a second time for roughly 7 to 12 cycles using a sample-barcoded 5' primer and a J-beta primer mix. TCRdb re-derived calls from the 5' RACE reads in MiXCR, one entry per CDR3 protein. Of 1 million or so distinct CDR3 sequences in the sample, 40% to 45% were seen once. This specimen belongs to a study of blood T cells in healthy people across ages. Sequencing used blood. The sequence came from a woman aged 60-75 years in good health.

CDR3 coding DNA: TGTGCCAGCAGCCCCCTGACAGGGTTTTCACCCCTCCACTTT. It is translated as CASSPLTGFSPLHF. The chain is built from TRBV9 and TRBJ1-6; 7 nucleotides agree with TRBD1. Germline loops: CDR1 SGDLS, CDR2 YYNGEE. The CDR3 extends over 14 amino acids. The ends lost 4 bases at V and 9 bases at J; junction bases unmatched: 7.